This T cell receptor (beta chain) was documented in a study of cytomegalovirus exposure and HLA in healthy donors. The germline V and J ends were trimmed by 5 bases and 2 bases, with 11 bases remaining between them. The CDR3 sequence is 14 residues long. Germline V lookup: CDR1 MNHEY, CDR2 SVGAGI. Amplification used 60 Vbeta primers and 13 Jbeta primers. TCRdb's table, derived via immunoSEQ multiplex PCR, lists solely in-frame clones and lacks some. The sample carries about 180,000 clones, about three quarters recorded once. This TCR was sampled from a man between 18 and 35 years old in good health and CMV-seronegative. The V and J genes are TRBV6-5 and TRBJ2-3; D possibly corresponds to TRBD1 (5 bases). The specimen was PBMCs. The chain's CDR3 is CASSLTTVTDTQYF. The CDR3 nucleotides are TGTGCCAGCAGTCTAACGACAGTCACAGATACGCAGTATTTT.